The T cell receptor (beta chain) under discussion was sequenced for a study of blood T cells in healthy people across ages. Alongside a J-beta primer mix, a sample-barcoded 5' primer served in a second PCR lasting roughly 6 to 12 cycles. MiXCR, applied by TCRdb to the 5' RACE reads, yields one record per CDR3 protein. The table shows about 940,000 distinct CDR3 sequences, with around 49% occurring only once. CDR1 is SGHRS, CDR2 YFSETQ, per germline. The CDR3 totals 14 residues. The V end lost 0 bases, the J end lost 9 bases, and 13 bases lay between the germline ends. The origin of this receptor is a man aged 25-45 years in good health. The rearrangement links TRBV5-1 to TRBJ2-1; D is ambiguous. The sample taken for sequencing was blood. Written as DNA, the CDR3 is TGCGCCAGCAGCTTGGCGACCGGGCGCGGTGAGCAGTTCTTC. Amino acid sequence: CASSLATGRGEQFF.